The 22 T cell receptor beta chains reported below all come from one sample, sequenced in a study of T-cell reconstitution after alpha-beta-depleted transplantation in children. Preparation of the TCRbeta library used unique molecular identifiers. TCRdb reprocessed the PCR reads with MiXCR, giving one entry per CDR3 protein. The sample has about 590,000 distinct CDR3 sequences; under 15% are singletons. The source was PBMCs, mostly from graft donor cells, collected 360 days after TCRalphabeta/CD19-depleted stem cell transplant. The receptors stem from a male patient aged 10 to 17 who had a stem cell transplant for acute myeloid leukemia, so the T cells may come from the graft donor.

There are many counts of this clonotype. The V and J genes are TRBV5-1 and TRBJ2-7, with D possibly called TRBD1 or TRBD2 (5 bases each). The germline gives CDR1 SGHRS, CDR2 YFSETQ. CDR3 length: 15 residues. V was shortened by 0 bases and J by 5 bases, with 15 bases between the two germline ends. The CDR3 reads CASSLVGRTFHEQYF. CDR3 in DNA: TGCGCCAGCAGCTTGGTGGGACGAACCTTTCACGAGCAGTACTTC.

This clonotype was observed a few times. The chain carries TRBV20-1 and TRBJ2-7; no clear D. CDR1 and CDR2 (germline): DFQATT, SNEGSKA (reference sequence). Deletions cut 3 bases from V and 2 bases from J, with 8 bases between. This CDR3 comprises 12 residues. The CDR3 sequence is CSASEGPYEQYF. In DNA form, the CDR3 reads TGCAGTGCTAGTGAAGGACCCTACGAGCAGTACTTC.

The chain employs TRBV25-1 and TRBJ2-2; D possibly corresponds to TRBD1 (5 bases). V lost 2 bases to trimming and J lost 0 bases, with 10 bases between them. Per germline, CDR1 MGHDK and CDR2 SYGVNS. This CDR3 comprises 16 residues. In DNA form, the CDR3 reads TGTGCCAGCAGTGAAAGACAGTTCGCGAACACCGGGGAGCTGTTTTTT. Protein product: CASSERQFANTGELFF.

The CDR3 DNA is TGTGCCAGCAGCCCAGACTGGGAGTCCTACAATGAGCAGTTCTTC. Translating gives CASSPDWESYNEQFF. The chain uses TRBV11-1 and TRBJ2-1; a possible D gene is TRBD2 (5 bases). Germline V CDR1 and CDR2: SGHAT, FQDESV (reference sequence). The CDR3 sequence is 15 residues long. Trimming cost V 5 bases and J 1 base, with 12 bases left between them.

This clonotype was seen only a few times. As DNA, the CDR3 is TGCAGTGCCACGATACAGGGGAAGTACCAAGAGACCCAGTACTTC. As protein: CSATIQGKYQETQYF. The J gene is TRBJ2-5, the V gene TRBV20-1, with 7 bases fitting TRBD1. After removal of 6 bases from V and 0 bases from J, the junction contained 10 bases not matched to a gene. Germline V gene lookup returns CDR1 DFQATT and CDR2 SNEGSKA (reference sequence). This CDR3 region has 15 residues.

V usage is TRBV27 and J usage is TRBJ2-3; TRBD2 is a possible D gene (5 bases). The CDR3 loop spans 14 amino acids. CDR1 MNHEY and CDR2 SMNVEV come from the germline V gene (reference sequence). Trimming cost V 3 bases and J 0 bases, with 7 bases left between them. CDR3 nucleotide sequence: TGTGCCAGCAGTTTTCGGACTAGCACAGATACGCAGTATTTT. Translation gives CASSFRTSTDTQYF.

Only a few counts were recorded for this clonotype. The chain couples TRBV6-2 or TRBV6-3 to TRBJ2-1; 8 bases agree with TRBD1. From germline, CDR1 is MNHEY and CDR2 SVGEGT. V was clipped by 7 bases and J by 4 bases; unmatched bases: 9. This CDR3 is 15 amino acids long. The DNA for the CDR3 is TGTGCCAGCATCGGACAGGGCCTGATTTACAATGAGCAGTTCTTC. This codes for CASIGQGLIYNEQFF.

The table lists this clonotype with many counts. The chain joins TRBV12-3 or TRBV12-4 to TRBJ2-3; TRBD2 aligns across 13 bases. The CDR3 loop spans 16 amino acids. Unmatched junction bases numbered 4, after V lost 3 bases and J lost 4 bases. The CDR3 is CASSFGTSGIADTQYF. Here the CDR3 DNA reads TGTGCCAGCAGTTTTGGGACTAGCGGGATAGCAGATACGCAGTATTTT.

The chain has TRBV29-1 and TRBJ2-3; 9 bases match TRBD2. V shed 3 bases and J 5 bases; nucleotides not matched to a gene: 6. CDR1 is SQVTM and CDR2 is ANQGSEA in the germline V gene. The CDR3 is 14 residues long. CDR3 sequence: CSVDGREGKDTQYF. The CDR3 DNA reads as TGCAGCGTTGACGGGCGGGAGGGGAAAGATACGCAGTATTTT.

This clonotype was detected only a few times. This chain joins TRBV20-1 and TRBJ2-3; D unclear. CDR3 size: 15 residues. Germline V lookup: CDR1 DFQATT, CDR2 SNEGSKA (reference sequence). Deletions cut 2 bases from V and 2 bases from J, with 14 bases between. CDR3 region: CSARLRQVPTDTQYF. CDR3 nucleotides: TGCAGTGCTAGACTCAGGCAAGTCCCCACAGATACGCAGTATTTT.

This CDR3 reads CASRRQGRQPQHF. The CDR3, as DNA: TGTGCCAGCAGACGTCAGGGCAGGCAGCCCCAGCATTTT. This chain uses TRBV2 with TRBJ1-5; tentative D call: TRBD1 (5 bases). The ends were cut back, 6 bases at V and 7 bases at J, with 13 bases in the middle. In germline, CDR1 is SNHLY, CDR2 FYNNEI. This CDR3 contains 13 residues.

This clonotype was counted a few times. V is TRBV12-3 or TRBV12-4 and J is TRBJ2-7; possible D gene TRBD2, 8 bases. The length of the CDR3 is 15 residues. The V and J ends lost 2 bases and 5 bases respectively, with 16 bases between them. The CDR3 sequence is CASSLSGRGGDEQYF. In DNA form, the CDR3 reads TGTGCCAGCAGTTTAAGCGGGAGAGGGGGCGACGAGCAGTACTTC.

This clonotype has ten or more counts. V and J are TRBV11-2 and TRBJ2-1, with unresolved D. CDR3 length: 15 amino acids. V lost 2 bases and J lost 4, with 12 bases in between. Looked up from germline, CDR1 is SGHAT and CDR2 is FQNNGV. CDR3 residues: CASSLTRRPYNEQFF. The CDR3, as DNA: TGTGCCAGCAGCTTAACCCGACGACCGTACAATGAGCAGTTCTTC.

The chain uses TRBV5-1 and TRBJ2-7; 8 nucleotides agree with TRBD1. The CDR3 consists of 16 residues. The germline V gene encodes CDR1 SGHRS and CDR2 YFSETQ. Losses at the gene ends were 0 bases for V and 2 bases for J; bases not matched to a gene: 7. This chain's CDR3 is CASSLAGTGFPYEQYF. CDR3 nucleotide sequence: TGCGCCAGCAGCTTGGCAGGGACAGGTTTCCCCTACGAGCAGTACTTC.

The chain recombines TRBV13 with TRBJ2-1; 7 nucleotides align to TRBD2. The CDR3 length is 13 residues. Germline V gives CDR1 PRHDT, CDR2 FYEKMQ (reference sequence). J lost 9 bases, V lost 3 bases, and 5 bases had no gene match. In DNA, the CDR3 is TGTGCCAGCAGCTTCATGGGGAGGGTTGAGCAGTTCTTC. This encodes CASSFMGRVEQFF. Looking up the rest from reference TRBV13 and TRBJ2-1 gives the full variable domain: AAGVIQSPRHLIKEKRETATLKCYPIPRHDTVYWYQQGPGQDPQFLISFYEKMQSDKGSIPDRFSAQQFSDYHSELNMSSLELGDSALYFCASSFMGRVEQFFGPGTRLTVL.

The chain uses TRBV4-1 and TRBJ2-2, with TRBD1 matching over 11 bases. The CDR3 is 21 residues long. V dropped 3 bases and J dropped 7; count of bases not matched to a gene: 22. Germline-derived CDR1 and CDR2 are MGHRA and YSYEKL. DNA of the CDR3: TGCGCCAGCAGCCATCCGTCGGGACAGGGGGGGATAGCGGGAGAGGTCGGGGAGCTGTTTTTT. This encodes CASSHPSGQGGIAGEVGELFF.

The gene calls are TRBV4-3 and TRBJ2-7, with a tentative D call TRBD1 (8 bases). CDR3 size: 17 residues. Per germline, CDR1 LGHNA and CDR2 YSLEER. V was shortened by 5 bases and J by 2 bases, with 22 bases between the two germline ends. CDR3 DNA sequence: TGCGCCAGCAGCGCACAGGGGGGGGCACTACGCCCCTACGAGCAGTACTTC. The encoded protein is CASSAQGGALRPYEQYF.

CDR3: CASSSLRQPQHF. CDR3 in DNA: TGTGCCAGTAGTTCTCTACGTCAGCCCCAGCATTTT. The chain has TRBV19 and TRBJ1-5; no clear D. V was clipped by 5 bases and J by 6 bases, with 8 bases between them. The CDR3 is 12 amino acids. Germline CDR1 reads LNHDA; CDR2 reads SQIVND (reference sequence).

This chain joins TRBV27 and TRBJ2-1; 13 positions match TRBD2. The CDR3 length is 16 residues. CDR1 MNHEY and CDR2 SMNVEV come from the germline V gene (reference sequence). Trimming took 5 bases from V and 5 from J; bases not matched to a gene: 6. CDR3 sequence (DNA): TGTGCCAGCAGTCAGCGACTAGCGGGAGGTGACAATGAGCAGTTCTTC. Its protein is CASSQRLAGGDNEQFF.

V usage is TRBV12-3 or TRBV12-4 and J usage is TRBJ2-3, with TRBD2 matching 9 bases. The CDR3 sequence is 16 residues long. The ends lost 5 bases at V and 7 bases at J; junction bases unmatched: 13. The CDR3 DNA reads as TGTGCCAGCAGTCGCGGGACTAGCCTACGTTTAAATACGCAGTATTTT. Encoded protein: CASSRGTSLRLNTQYF.

J is TRBJ2-1 and V is TRBV18; D is unclear. V was trimmed by 2 bases and J by 0 bases, leaving 11 bases between them. The CDR3 is made up of 16 amino acids. The V gene's germline CDR1 is KGHSH and CDR2 LQKENI. The CDR3 sequence: CASSPAIKSSYNEQFF. In nucleotides, the CDR3 is TGTGCCAGCTCACCAGCCATCAAGAGCTCCTACAATGAGCAGTTCTTC.

This clonotype turned up a few times. The chain uses TRBV29-1 and TRBJ2-3; TRBD1 aligns across 8 bases. Germline trimming cut 6 bases from V and 4 bases from J; bases unmatched to any gene: 9. Germline lookup yields CDR1 SQVTM and CDR2 ANQGSEA. The CDR3 extends over 14 amino acids. The CDR3: CSVPGQAPPDTQYF. For the CDR3, the DNA is TGCAGCGTCCCGGGACAGGCCCCCCCAGATACGCAGTATTTT.